This TCR beta chain was identified in a study of post-analysis software for immune sequencing data. Study in general: The courses of disease that were included comprised relapsing-remitting, secondary progressive and progressive-relapsing multiple sclerosis.

Unique molecular identifiers were built into the TCR beta cDNA libraries. Some 500,000 cDNA molecules were obtained per 1 to 10 million input T cells. Each CDR3 protein gets one entry after TCRdb re-called the PCR reads with MiXCR. The sample includes hundreds of thousands of distinct CDR3 sequences, 40% to 55% of them seen just once. Study observations and caveats: By F measure, strong co-clustering occurred among samples prepared in the same batch. Significantly decreased normalized Chao1 diversity was recorded for multiple sclerosis patients relative to controls. Four to six TRBV segments appeared more often in patients than in controls, and TRBV5-6, TRBV5-1 and TRBV20-1 were among these.

The ends were cut back, 5 bases at V and 4 bases at J, with 11 bases in the middle. The CDR3 has 14 amino acids. There are a few counts of this clonotype. What it binds is unknown. V is TRBV12-3 or TRBV12-4 and J is TRBJ1-4, with a possible D match to TRBD1 (5 bases). Specimen: blood. The clonotype was recovered from a girl between 5 and 17 years old with multiple sclerosis. CDR3 region: CASSTGPLNEKLFF. Written as DNA, the CDR3 is TGTGCCAGCAGTACAGGTCCTCTTAATGAAAAACTGTTTTTT.